This T cell receptor beta chain was captured in a study of vaccination effects on CD4 cells after COVID-19. The table came from immunoSEQ multiplex PCR; TCRdb's copy has only in-frame clones and leaves some out. The repertoire holds around 30,000 clones, with more than 55% as singletons. Antigen-specific CD4+ T cells expanded by the ViraFEST assay with viral peptide pools were then sequenced. Cells that had been cultured for roughly ten days were the source of isolated CD4+ T cells. The cohort was immunized with two doses of either the BNT162b2 or mRNA-1273 vaccine. On this clone: Its antigen remains unidentified.

This CDR3 has 12 amino acids. This receptor was obtained from a human donor who received a COVID-19 vaccine. The starting material was CD4+ T cells from PBMCs cultured with SARS-CoV-2 spike peptides, obtained after COVID-19 vaccination. The V and J genes are TRBV21-1 and TRBJ2-7; the table assigns TRBD1, which was not confirmed against the DNA. TRBV21-1 is an annotated pseudogene. The CDR3 loop is CASSHRPGEQYF. DNA of the CDR3: TGTGCCAGCAGCCACAGACCTGGCGAGCAGTACTTC.